These 3 T cell receptor beta chains originate from one sample sequenced in a study of T cell responses to AZD1222 COVID-19 vaccine. The assay was immunoSEQ multiplex PCR, and TCRdb's table has in-frame clones only and misses some. This repertoire shows 140,000 to 150,000 clones, roughly 90% found once; its top ten account for 2.5% to 4%. The sample consisted of peripheral blood, taken 28 days after the second AZD1222 dose. These TCRs come from an adult who received the AZD1222 COVID-19 vaccine.

The chain joins TRBV28 to TRBJ1-5; D gene unclear. Germline V CDR1 and CDR2: MDHEN, SYDVKM. Trimming cost V 7 bases and J 0 bases, with 16 bases left between them. The CDR3 runs 16 residues. CDR3: CASMRQTGNSNQPQHF. CDR3 coding DNA: TGTGCCAGCATGCGGCAAACCGGGAATAGCAATCAGCCCCAGCATTTT.

Remarks on this clone: A read error may account for a junction end that differs from germline. This sequence joins TRBV28 and TRBJ1-2; D not resolved. Germline CDR1 MDHEN, CDR2 SYDVKM. This CDR3 has 14 residues. The CDR3 DNA is TGTGCTAGCAGCGAATCCCCGGGAATCTATGGCTACACCTTC. This encodes CASSESPGIYGYTF.

This chain links TRBV18 with TRBJ1-5, with TRBD1 as a possible D gene (5 bases). There are 14 residues in the CDR3. V dropped 5 bases and J dropped 3 bases, with 11 bases sitting between them. Germline values: CDR1 KGHSH, CDR2 LQKENI. CDR3 in amino acids: CASSLGPINQPQHF. The CDR3 nucleotides read TGTGCCAGCTCATTGGGACCGATCAATCAGCCCCAGCATTTT. Based on the CDR3 plus reference TRBV18 and TRBJ1-5, the full variable domain is NAGVMQNPRHLVRRRGQEARLRCSPMKGHSHVYWYRQLPEEGLKFMVYLQKENIIDESGMPKERFSAEFPKEGPSILRIQQVVRGDSAAYFCASSLGPINQPQHFGDGTRLSIL.